This T cell receptor beta chain was recorded in a study of shared clonotypes between healthy human individuals. Execution of the assay was at deep level. Sequencing was performed with immunoSEQ multiplex PCR; in TCRdb, only in-frame clones are kept and a portion is missing. The table shows about 590,000 clones, with just under 97% occurring only once. Naive CD8 cells lacked CD45RO, underwent positive selection for CCR7 and left out terminally differentiated effector memory CD45RA+ cells. Trimming removed 3 bases from V and 5 bases from J; junction bases left unmatched: 2. CDR3 length: 14 residues. CDR1 is MNHEY and CDR2 is SMNVEV in the germline V gene (reference sequence). Study observations and caveats: When naive CD4 clonotypes were compared across several donors, approximately 5% were shared. How much donors shared clonotypes was expected to be affected by sequencing depth.

A note on this clone: Its antigen is unknown.

The genes are TRBV27 and TRBJ1-5; 9 bases fit TRBD1. This TCR derives from a woman aged 25-40 years in good health. The source material was naive CD8+ T cells sorted from blood. The CDR3 DNA sequence: TGTGCCAGCAGTTTCCGACAGGGGGATCAGCCCCAGCATTTT. It specifies CASSFRQGDQPQHF.